This is a list of T cell receptor beta chains from one sample in a study of T cell repertoires in cytomegalovirus infection. TCRdb processed the reads anew with MiXCR; each CDR3 protein has one entry. The sample holds about 700,000 distinct CDR3 sequences, 30% to 40% seen once. Their antigens are not known. Specimen: cultured PBMCs, collected from culture after CMV antigen stimulation. These receptors all come from a human donor in good health (CMV status not recorded). Some clones in this sample may be carry-over from other donors' samples. Each CDR3 is given with its conserved first and last residue. Each record gives: D gene, J gene, clone size, V gene, CDR3 length, CDR3 DNA, CDR3 protein. The D gene is left open where the match is weak. Clone sizes are given selectively: once, few, many, or a class where the clone is expanded.

D: NA
J: TRBJ2-4
size: NA
V: TRBV20-1
length: 16
DNA: TGCAGTGCTTTTGACTCCTACCCAATAGCCAAAAACATTCAGTACTTC
CDR3: CSAFDSYPIAKNIQYF

D: NA
J: TRBJ1-2
size: NA
V: TRBV12-3/TRBV12-4
length: 14
DNA: TGTGCCAGCACCCCGGGTCGCCTTAACTATGGCTACACCTTC
CDR3: CASTPGRLNYGYTF

D: NA
J: TRBJ1-6
size: NA
V: TRBV7-6
length: 15
DNA: TGTGCCAGCAGCTTAGGTCCGGTGGGAAATTCACCCCTCCACTTT
CDR3: CASSLGPVGNSPLHF

D: TRBD1
J: TRBJ2-6
size: NA
V: TRBV27
length: 18
DNA: TGTGCCAGCAGTCCCTGGACAGGGAGGCCCTCTGGGGCCAACGTCCTGACTTTC
CDR3: CASSPWTGRPSGANVLTF

D: TRBD1
J: TRBJ2-7
size: NA
V: TRBV6-8
length: 13
DNA: TGTGCCAGCGACAGGGGCCCCCAGTACGAGCAGTACTTC
CDR3: CASDRGPQYEQYF

D: TRBD1
J: TRBJ2-5
size: NA
V: TRBV7-6
length: 13
DNA: TGTGCCAGCAGATCGACAGGGCTAGAGACCCAGTACTTC
CDR3: CASRSTGLETQYF

D: NA
J: TRBJ1-6
size: few
V: TRBV5-5
length: 15
DNA: TGTGCCAGCAGCTTGGTCACGTCCTATAATTCACCCCTCCACTTT
CDR3: CASSLVTSYNSPLHF

D: TRBD2
J: TRBJ2-1
size: NA
V: TRBV5-4
length: 16
DNA: TGTGCCAGCACCCCTGGGGGACTAGCGGGAGCCGATGAGCAGTTCTTC
CDR3: CASTPGGLAGADEQFF

D: TRBD1
J: TRBJ2-1
size: NA
V: TRBV19
length: 16
DNA: TGTGCCAGTAGTCGGTTGAGAGGACAGGGAAAAAATGAGCAGTTCTTC
CDR3: CASSRLRGQGKNEQFF

D: NA
J: TRBJ2-1
size: few
V: TRBV11-2
length: 15
DNA: TGTGCCAGCAGCCGACCCCAGCACAACGTCAATGAGCAGTTCTTC
CDR3: CASSRPQHNVNEQFF

D: NA
J: TRBJ1-2
size: few
V: TRBV12-3/TRBV12-4
length: 13
DNA: TGTGCCAGCAGTTCCCCCGAGGGAGGCGGCTACACCTTC
CDR3: CASSSPEGGGYTF

D: NA
J: TRBJ1-1
size: few
V: TRBV12-3/TRBV12-4
length: 13
DNA: TGTGCCAGCAGCCCCGGGGCGCGATCTGAAGCTTTCTTT
CDR3: CASSPGARSEAFF

D: NA
J: TRBJ1-2
size: NA
V: TRBV7-2
length: 18
DNA: TGTGCCAGCAGCTTAGGACCCCTTGGGGGGGTCCCTAACTATGGCTACACCTTC
CDR3: CASSLGPLGGVPNYGYTF

D: TRBD2
J: TRBJ2-3
size: NA
V: TRBV19
length: 16
DNA: TGTGCCAGTAGTACCTCCCGGGGCGGGGGGGCTGATACGCAGTATTTT
CDR3: CASSTSRGGGADTQYF

D: NA
J: TRBJ2-1
size: NA
V: TRBV29-1
length: 14
DNA: TGCAGCGTTGGAATTGGTAGCCGGCACAATGAGCAGTTCTTC
CDR3: CSVGIGSRHNEQFF

D: NA
J: TRBJ1-1
size: NA
V: TRBV12-3/TRBV12-4
length: 13
DNA: TGTGCCAGCAGCCAGGGGATTAACACTGAAGCTTTCTTT
CDR3: CASSQGINTEAFF

D: NA
J: TRBJ2-7
size: NA
V: TRBV19
length: 13
DNA: TGTGCCAGTAGTCTCTCTAGCTACTACGAGCAGTACTTC
CDR3: CASSLSSYYEQYF

D: TRBD2
J: TRBJ2-7
size: NA
V: TRBV7-9
length: 15
DNA: TGTGCCAGCAGCGGAATAGCGGGACCACTCCACGAGCAGTACTTC
CDR3: CASSGIAGPLHEQYF

D: TRBD2
J: TRBJ2-7
size: many
V: TRBV11-2
length: 15
DNA: TGTGCCAGCAGCTCAGCGGGAGGGCCCTCGTACGAGCAGTACTTC
CDR3: CASSSAGGPSYEQYF

D: NA
J: TRBJ1-5
size: NA
V: TRBV7-2
length: 15
DNA: TGTGCCAGCAGCTTAGCCCCTGGGAGCAATCAGCCCCAGCATTTT
CDR3: CASSLAPGSNQPQHF

D: NA
J: TRBJ1-5
size: many
V: TRBV7-2
length: 13
DNA: TGTGCCAGCAGCCCCCTGGGGGGGCAGCCCCAGCATTTT
CDR3: CASSPLGGQPQHF

D: NA
J: TRBJ2-1
size: NA
V: TRBV5-1
length: 14
DNA: TGCGCCAGCAGCTTGCGACCGGCTAACAATGAGCAGTTCTTC
CDR3: CASSLRPANNEQFF

D: TRBD1
J: TRBJ1-5
size: few
V: TRBV7-6
length: 16
DNA: TGTGCCAGCAGCACAGGGGGCCCATATAGCAATCAGCCCCAGCATTTT
CDR3: CASSTGGPYSNQPQHF

D: NA
J: TRBJ1-2
size: NA
V: TRBV12-5
length: 13
DNA: TGTGCTAGTGGTTTATCAGGGAGCTATGGCTACACCTTC
CDR3: CASGLSGSYGYTF

D: TRBD2
J: TRBJ2-3
size: NA
V: TRBV20-1
length: 13
DNA: TGCAGTGCCCAAGCGGGAGCCGAAGATACGCAGTATTTT
CDR3: CSAQAGAEDTQYF

D: TRBD1
J: TRBJ1-5
size: once
V: TRBV10-3
length: 15
DNA: TGTGCCACGAGGGACAGTCTAGGCAGCAATCAGCCCCAGCATTTT
CDR3: CATRDSLGSNQPQHF

D: TRBD2
J: TRBJ2-1
size: NA
V: TRBV6-2/TRBV6-3
length: 15
DNA: TGTGCCAGCAGTTATCTGGCTAGCGGTTACAATGAGCAGTTCTTC
CDR3: CASSYLASGYNEQFF

D: NA
J: TRBJ1-2
size: NA
V: TRBV29-1
length: 11
DNA: TGCAGCGTTGAAGTGGTGCGTGGCTACACCTTC
CDR3: CSVEVVRGYTF

D: NA
J: TRBJ1-1
size: few
V: TRBV20-1
length: 11
DNA: TGCAGTGCCGACAGGAACACTGAAGCTTTCTTT
CDR3: CSADRNTEAFF

D: NA
J: TRBJ2-7
size: NA
V: TRBV9
length: 16
DNA: TGTGCCAGCAGCGTAGGAGGAGCGGGCGCCGACTACGAGCAGTACTTC
CDR3: CASSVGGAGADYEQYF

D: NA
J: TRBJ1-2
size: once
V: TRBV29-1
length: 16
DNA: TGCAGCGTTGACGCGGGACCGGAGGGGGTATATTGGGGCTACACCTTC
CDR3: CSVDAGPEGVYWGYTF

D: TRBD1
J: TRBJ2-7
size: NA
V: TRBV10-1
length: 14
DNA: TGCGCCAGCAGTGAGTCGGGGACAGACTACGAGCAGTACTTC
CDR3: CASSESGTDYEQYF

D: TRBD1
J: TRBJ2-1
size: NA
V: TRBV20-1
length: 12
DNA: TGCAGTGTCCCACAGGGGTCGGGTGAGCAGTTCTTC
CDR3: CSVPQGSGEQFF

D: TRBD1
J: TRBJ1-4
size: NA
V: TRBV10-3
length: 13
DNA: TGTGCCATGTCGACAGGGGCCAATGAAAAACTGTTTTTT
CDR3: CAMSTGANEKLFF

D: TRBD2
J: TRBJ2-1
size: NA
V: TRBV11-3
length: 15
DNA: TGTGCCAGCAGCTTAGACGGGGGGGCAGGGAATGAGCAGTTCTTC
CDR3: CASSLDGGAGNEQFF

D: NA
J: TRBJ2-7
size: NA
V: TRBV5-1
length: 15
DNA: TGCGCCAGCAGCTTGGAGGGTACAGGATCCTACGAGCAGTACTTC
CDR3: CASSLEGTGSYEQYF

D: NA
J: TRBJ1-1
size: NA
V: TRBV7-9
length: 15
DNA: TGTGCCAGCAGCTCTAACAGGGACCAGGACACTGAAGCTTTCTTT
CDR3: CASSSNRDQDTEAFF

D: NA
J: TRBJ1-2
size: few
V: TRBV20-1
length: 14
DNA: TGCAGTGCTAGTTACCGGGTTGAAATTTATGGCTACACCTTC
CDR3: CSASYRVEIYGYTF

D: NA
J: TRBJ2-5
size: few
V: TRBV7-8
length: 15
DNA: TGTGCCAGCAGCCGAACCCTGCGGGCACAAGAGACCCAGTACTTC
CDR3: CASSRTLRAQETQYF

D: NA
J: TRBJ1-2
size: NA
V: TRBV7-8
length: 14
DNA: TGTGCCAGCAGCTTGCTAGGACGAATAAATGGCTACACCTTC
CDR3: CASSLLGRINGYTF

D: NA
J: TRBJ1-2
size: few
V: TRBV7-2
length: 15
DNA: TGTGCCAGCAGCTTAGTTGGCAGACGGGAGTATGGCTACACCTTC
CDR3: CASSLVGRREYGYTF

D: TRBD2
J: TRBJ2-7
size: few
V: TRBV5-4
length: 14
DNA: TGTGCCAGCAGCTTCCGGGGGGGGCTCGACGAGCAGTACTTC
CDR3: CASSFRGGLDEQYF

D: NA
J: TRBJ1-1
size: few
V: TRBV6-1
length: 16
DNA: TGTGCCAGCAGTGAAAGGAGGGGCGCAGGGAACACTGAAGCTTTCTTT
CDR3: CASSERRGAGNTEAFF

D: NA
J: TRBJ2-7
size: NA
V: TRBV20-1
length: 15
DNA: TGCAGTGCTACAAACCCGCGGGACAGTTCGATCGAGCAGTACTTC
CDR3: CSATNPRDSSIEQYF

D: TRBD2
J: TRBJ2-5
size: NA
V: TRBV20-1
length: 17
DNA: TGCAGTGCTAGAGATGGGAGTAGCGGGTCCAACGGAGAGACCCAGTACTTC
CDR3: CSARDGSSGSNGETQYF

D: NA
J: TRBJ1-5
size: NA
V: TRBV19
length: 14
DNA: TGTGCCAGTAGCTATTCCAGTAGCAATCAGCCCCAGCATTTT
CDR3: CASSYSSSNQPQHF

D: NA
J: TRBJ1-3
size: NA
V: TRBV4-1
length: 17
DNA: TGCGCCAGCAGCCAAGGAGGCGGAAAGGGGTCTGGAAACACCATATATTTT
CDR3: CASSQGGGKGSGNTIYF

D: TRBD2
J: TRBJ2-3
size: NA
V: TRBV12-3/TRBV12-4
length: 16
DNA: TGTGCCAGCACCCCCCTAGCGGGATGGGGGTTACATACGCAGTATTTT
CDR3: CASTPLAGWGLHTQYF

D: NA
J: TRBJ1-2
size: NA
V: TRBV7-9
length: 13
DNA: TGTGCCAGCAGCCCCCCAGGCCCCTATGGCTACACCTTC
CDR3: CASSPPGPYGYTF

D: NA
J: TRBJ2-1
size: many
V: TRBV6-2/TRBV6-3
length: 14
DNA: TGTGCCAGCATGGAGGGACTGACCTACAATGAGCAGTTCTTC
CDR3: CASMEGLTYNEQFF

D: NA
J: TRBJ2-3
size: NA
V: TRBV12-3/TRBV12-4
length: 15
DNA: TGTGCCAGCAGTTTAAGGGAGGAGGGGACAGATACGCAGTATTTT
CDR3: CASSLREEGTDTQYF

D: NA
J: TRBJ1-6
size: once
V: TRBV20-1
length: 13
DNA: TGCAGTGTCCCGAGCTCCTATAATTCACCCCTCCACTTT
CDR3: CSVPSSYNSPLHF

D: NA
J: TRBJ2-5
size: NA
V: TRBV12-3/TRBV12-4
length: 14
DNA: TGTGCCAGCAGCAATAACCTGGGCGGTGAGACCCAGTACTTC
CDR3: CASSNNLGGETQYF

D: TRBD1
J: TRBJ1-5
size: NA
V: TRBV6-2/TRBV6-3
length: 15
DNA: TGTGCCAGCAGTTGGACAGGGGGCAGGAATCAGCCCCAGCATTTT
CDR3: CASSWTGGRNQPQHF

D: NA
J: TRBJ1-4
size: NA
V: TRBV11-2
length: 15
DNA: TGTGCCAGCAGCTTTGTCGGCTCTACTAATGAAAAACTGTTTTTT
CDR3: CASSFVGSTNEKLFF